Below, 31 T cell receptor beta chains from the same sample are listed, as sequenced in a study of blood T cell repertoires in COVID-19. The protocol was immunoSEQ multiplex PCR, while the TCRdb copy is restricted to in-frame clones and leaves out a portion. This table has fewer than 500,000 clones, about 90% appearing once. Sequencing used peripheral blood. All receptors come from a man aged 18 to 30 with COVID-19, enrolled during active disease.

V usage is TRBV2 and J usage is TRBJ1-3, with a tentative D call TRBD1 (5 bases). From germline, CDR1 is SNHLY and CDR2 FYNNEI. Trimming removed 7 bases from V and 2 bases from J, with 12 bases in between. The CDR3 sequence is 14 residues long. In DNA, the CDR3 is TGTGCCAGCAACCGACCAGGGACTGGAAACACCATATATTTT. Translating it yields CASNRPGTGNTIYF.

The gene calls are TRBV7-6 and TRBJ2-1; 8 nucleotides match TRBD2. The trim removed 3 bases at V and 0 bases at J, leaving 10 bases unmatched. The CDR3 runs 18 residues. The germline gives CDR1 SGHVS, CDR2 FNYEAQ. This chain's CDR3 is CASSFNAGGLSSYNEQFF. DNA for the CDR3: TGTGCCAGCAGCTTTAATGCGGGGGGTCTCAGCTCCTACAATGAGCAGTTCTTC.

The chain is built from TRBV4-1 and TRBJ1-2; D remains ambiguous. The V gene's germline CDR1 is MGHRA and CDR2 YSYEKL. Trimming left V 0 bases short and J 2 bases short, with 10 bases between. The CDR3 runs 15 residues. The CDR3 coding sequence is TGCGCCAGCAGCCAAGAGCCTAGCTTAAACTATGGCTACACCTTC. It translates to CASSQEPSLNYGYTF.

The V gene is TRBV19, the J gene TRBJ2-6; D is perhaps TRBD1 (6 bases). Trimming took 4 bases from V and 0 from J, leaving 13 bases between them. Germline V gene sequence: CDR1 LNHDA, CDR2 SQIVND (reference sequence). This CDR3 is built from 17 residues. The CDR3 loop is CASSSPGTHSGANVLTF. For the CDR3, the DNA is TGTGCCAGTAGTAGCCCTGGGACACACTCTGGGGCCAACGTCCTGACTTTC.

The chain joins TRBV11-3 to TRBJ2-4; perhaps TRBD2 as D (5 bases). Germline V gene data show CDR1 as SGHNT and CDR2 as YENEEA. The CDR3 is 16 residues long. Trimming took off 4 bases at V and 3 bases at J, with 16 bases between the two ends. For the CDR3, the DNA is TGTGCCAGCAGCTCCTTCCCCAGGACTGGCAAAAACATTCAGTACTTC. Protein sequence: CASSSFPRTGKNIQYF.

The V gene is TRBV24-1, the J gene TRBJ2-3; D possibly corresponds to TRBD2 (5 bases). This CDR3 has 13 amino acids. Germline V gene data show CDR1 as KGHDR and CDR2 as SFDVKD. V was trimmed by 9 bases and J by 5 bases, leaving 14 bases between them. CDR3 sequence: CATGELGGDTQYF. The CDR3 DNA is TGTGCCACCGGGGAGTTGGGTGGAGATACGCAGTATTTT.

V gene TRBV4-1 combines with J gene TRBJ2-1, with TRBD1 identical over 7 bases. Germline V gene lookup returns CDR1 MGHRA and CDR2 YSYEKL. CDR3 size: 15 residues. V was pared by 1 base and J by 2 bases, with 2 bases of the junction left unmatched. CDR3 sequence reads: CASSQGTGAYNEQFF. CDR3 nucleotides: TGCGCCAGCAGCCAAGGGACAGGAGCCTACAATGAGCAGTTCTTC.

The genes are TRBV6-6 and TRBJ2-7, with 13 bases that match TRBD2. The CDR3 is 15 residues long. Germline CDR1 is MNHNY and CDR2 is SVGAGI (reference sequence). J gave up 3 bases and V 6 bases, and 5 bases lay outside the gene matches. CDR3 in DNA: TGTGCCAGCAGCAAGGGGACTAGCGGGAACTACGAGCAGTACTTC. Translation: CASSKGTSGNYEQYF.

This clone was seen more than once but under ten times. The gene calls are TRBV10-2 and TRBJ2-5; 10 bases are a match to TRBD2. CDR3 length: 16 residues. Germline assignment: CDR1 WSHSY and CDR2 SAAADI. Germline trimming cut 0 bases from V and 7 bases from J; bases unmatched to any gene: 8. The DNA of the CDR3 is TGCGCCAGCAGTGAGTCGTATAGCGGGGGGCCAGGGACCCAGTACTTC. Encoded protein: CASSESYSGGPGTQYF.

This clone was seen a single time. The chain employs TRBV5-1 and TRBJ1-2; 7 positions match TRBD1. After removal of 0 bases from V and 6 bases from J, the junction contained 8 bases not matched to a gene. This CDR3 has 15 residues. CDR1 and CDR2 from the germline V gene are SGHRS and YFSETQ. CDR3 bases: TGCGCCAGCAGCTTGGAAGACGGGACAGACGATGGCTACACCTTC. The encoded protein is CASSLEDGTDDGYTF. The full variable domain, with the rest looked up from reference TRBV5-1 and TRBJ1-2, is KAGVTQTPRYLIKTRGQQVTLSCSPISGHRSVSWYQQTPGQGLQFLFEYFSETQRNKGNFPGRFSGRQFSNSRSEMNVSTLELGDSALYLCASSLEDGTDDGYTFGSGTRLTVV.

The rearrangement links TRBV7-8 to TRBJ2-1, with a weak D call TRBD1 (5 bases). Trimming pared 2 bases from V and 9 bases from J, leaving 14 bases between. The CDR3 has 14 residues. Germline values: CDR1 SGHVS, CDR2 FQNEAQ. The chain's CDR3 is CASSLRTTRGEQFF. CDR3 in DNA: TGTGCCAGCAGCTTACGGACCACAAGGGGTGAGCAGTTCTTC.

This clone appeared a few times. The chain couples TRBV7-9 to TRBJ2-3, with 8 nucleotides matching TRBD1. CDR3 size: 14 residues. Germline V lookup: CDR1 SEHNR, CDR2 FQNEAQ (reference sequence). Trimming at V came to 8 bases and at J to 1 base, leaving 5 bases not matched to a gene. The CDR3 region has the DNA TGTGCCAGCCATTCGGGACAGGGCACAGATACGCAGTATTTT. Translation: CASHSGQGTDTQYF.

V is TRBV7-9 and J is TRBJ2-1; 8 bases are a match to TRBD2. Germline loops: CDR1 SEHNR, CDR2 FQNEAQ (reference sequence). V lost 2 bases to trimming and J lost 4 bases; unmatched junction nucleotides: 4. CDR3 length: 15 residues. CDR3 sequence: CASSLTGRGYNEQFF. The CDR3 DNA sequence: TGTGCCAGCAGCTTAACCGGGAGGGGATACAATGAGCAGTTCTTC.

J is TRBJ2-2 and V is TRBV2, with 9 bases fitting TRBD2. The CDR3 loop spans 17 amino acids. V shed 6 bases, J shed 4 bases, and the junction held 12 bases outside the gene matches. The germline CDR1 and CDR2 sequences are SNHLY and FYNNEI. CDR3 coding DNA: TGTGCCAGCAGGTGGCTAGCGGGACTTCGAGGCACCGGGGAGCTGTTTTTT. This codes for CASRWLAGLRGTGELFF.

The genes are TRBV27 and TRBJ2-6; possibly TRBD1 for D (6 bases). This CDR3 has 18 residues. The germline CDR1 and CDR2 sequences are MNHEY and SMNVEV (reference sequence). V shed 5 bases and J shed 3 bases, with 20 bases lying between them. The CDR3 DNA reads as TGTGCCAGCAGTCAAACTCAGACAGGTCGCGTTGGGGCCAACGTCCTGACTTTC. It encodes CASSQTQTGRVGANVLTF. Full variable domain (missing parts from reference TRBV27 and TRBJ2-6): EAQVTQNPRYLITVTGKKLTVTCSQNMNHEYMSWYRQDPGLGLRQIYYSMNVEVTDKGDVPEGYKVSRKEKRNFPLILESPSPNQTSLYFCASSQTQTGRVGANVLTFGAGSRLTVL.

The chain employs TRBV30 and TRBJ2-1; D is perhaps TRBD1 (6 bases). The CDR3 length is 15 residues. V lost 7 bases and J lost 0, with 16 bases in between. Per germline, CDR1 GTSNPN and CDR2 SVGIG (reference sequence). CDR3 residues: CAFRGRGSSYNEQFF. The CDR3 DNA follows: TGTGCCTTTAGGGGTAGGGGGAGCTCCTACAATGAGCAGTTCTTC.

The chain couples TRBV19 to TRBJ2-6, with TRBD2 matching 8 bases. Germline values: CDR1 LNHDA, CDR2 SQIVND (reference sequence). This CDR3 contains 18 residues. With 2 bases clipped from V and 4 bases from J, the junction kept 10 bases outside the gene matches. The CDR3 here is CASSIYGRADSGANVLTF. Here the CDR3 DNA reads TGTGCCAGTAGTATATACGGGAGGGCAGACTCCGGGGCCAACGTCCTGACTTTC.

This chain joins TRBV7-2 and TRBJ1-5, with a weak D call TRBD1 (6 bases). The CDR3 sequence is 15 residues long. Germline values: CDR1 SGHTA, CDR2 FQGNSA. The germline V and J ends were trimmed by 3 bases and 7 bases, with 16 bases remaining between them. DNA of the CDR3: TGTGCCAGCAGCTTCCTCGTGGAGGGGGGGCAGCCCCAGCATTTT. Protein product: CASSFLVEGGQPQHF. Using reference TRBV7-2 and TRBJ1-5 for the parts outside the CDR3, the full variable domain is GAGVSQSPSNKVTEKGKDVELRCDPISGHTALYWYRQSLGQGLEFLIYFQGNSAPDKSGLPSDRFSAERTGGSVSTLTIQRTQQEDSAVYLCASSFLVEGGQPQHFGDGTRLSIL.

This chain links TRBV7-9 with TRBJ2-7; TRBD1 might be the D (6 bases). V was trimmed by 5 bases and J by 1 base, leaving 9 bases between them. CDR3 size: 13 residues. Germline V lookup: CDR1 SEHNR, CDR2 FQNEAQ (reference sequence). The CDR3 loop is CASSAGESYEQYF. As DNA, the CDR3 is TGTGCCAGCAGCGCAGGGGAGTCCTACGAGCAGTACTTC.

The gene calls are TRBV25-1 and TRBJ2-1; TRBD2 matches at 8 bases. Germline V gives CDR1 MGHDK, CDR2 SYGVNS. J gave up 7 bases and V 5 bases, and 16 bases lay outside the gene matches. CDR3 length: 17 amino acids. As DNA, the CDR3 is TGTGCCAGCAGTCCTCACCGGGGGAGCGGGAGACCTAATGAGCAGTTCTTC. This codes for CASSPHRGSGRPNEQFF.

The chain uses TRBV11-1 and TRBJ1-3; D remains unclear. The V gene's germline CDR1 is SGHAT and CDR2 FQDESV (reference sequence). The V end lost 5 bases, the J end lost 0 bases, and 14 bases lay between the germline ends. This CDR3 comprises 16 residues. The CDR3 loop is CASSLHPGSSGNTIYF. DNA of the CDR3: TGTGCCAGCAGCCTTCATCCGGGGAGCTCTGGAAACACCATATATTTT.

The rearrangement joins TRBV5-1 to TRBJ1-4, with 7 bases fitting TRBD1. CDR3 length: 16 residues. CDR1 and CDR2 from the germline V gene are SGHRS and YFSETQ. Unmatched junction bases numbered 6, after V lost 4 bases and J lost 0 bases. DNA of the CDR3: TGCGCCAGCAGCCCGGGTGGGACAGCAACTAATGAAAAACTGTTTTTT. It codes for CASSPGGTATNEKLFF.

The V call is TRBV21-1, the J call TRBJ2-1; TRBD2, as called in the table, went unchecked against the DNA. TRBV21-1 is an annotated pseudogene. The CDR3 totals 21 residues. CDR3 DNA: TGTGCCAGCAGCGGGAGGAACCTGAGGACTAGCGGGAAGAAGGATTACAATGAGCAGTTCTTC. Amino acids: CASSGRNLRTSGKKDYNEQFF.

The V call is TRBV9, the J call TRBJ1-5, with TRBD1 as a possible D gene (6 bases). The CDR3 extends over 13 amino acids. The V and J ends lost 3 bases and 4 bases respectively, with 8 bases between them. Germline CDR1 reads SGDLS; CDR2 reads YYNGEE. DNA for the CDR3: TGTGCCAGCAGCGCCCAGGGGAATCAGCCCCAGCATTTT. This gives the protein CASSAQGNQPQHF.

CDR3 coding DNA: TGTGCCAGCAGCTTATTTGCAGGCTCCTACAATGAGCAGTTCTTC. Amino acids: CASSLFAGSYNEQFF. The V gene is TRBV7-2, the J gene TRBJ2-1, with D hard to call. This CDR3 comprises 15 residues. The germline V and J ends were trimmed by 2 bases and 0 bases, with 8 bases remaining between them. Germline lookup yields CDR1 SGHTA and CDR2 FQGNSA.

The chain recombines TRBV27 with TRBJ1-2, with 8 bases that match TRBD1. Germline V CDR1 and CDR2: MNHEY, SMNVEV (reference sequence). Trimming took 5 bases from V and 7 from J; bases not matched to a gene: 15. CDR3 length: 16 amino acids. The CDR3 here is CASSPTPGGQRGGYTF. CDR3 bases: TGTGCCAGCAGTCCCACACCAGGGGGCCAAAGGGGTGGCTACACCTTC.

This clone came up a few times. The chain carries TRBV6-5 and TRBJ1-1; 7 bases match TRBD1. V was pared by 4 bases and J by 5 bases, with 13 bases of the junction left unmatched. The germline CDR1 and CDR2 sequences are MNHEY and SVGAGI. This CDR3 contains 16 residues. CDR3 coding DNA: TGTGCCAGCAGTTCCTCAGAGACAGGGTTGTGGACTGAAGCTTTCTTT. Translated: CASSSSETGLWTEAFF.

The V gene is TRBV11-2, the J gene TRBJ2-3, with 10 bases aligning to TRBD2. Germline V lookup: CDR1 SGHAT, CDR2 FQNNGV. V dropped 1 base and J dropped 0; count of bases not matched to a gene: 4. CDR3 size: 17 residues. The CDR3 region is CASSLGLAGVSTDTQYF. For the CDR3, the DNA is TGTGCCAGCAGCTTAGGTCTAGCGGGAGTAAGCACAGATACGCAGTATTTT.

This clone came up once. V is TRBV2 and J is TRBJ1-5, with D perhaps matching TRBD1 (5 bases). CDR3 size: 13 residues. With 3 bases removed from V and 7 bases from J, the gap between germline ends came to 10 bases. Germline assignment: CDR1 SNHLY and CDR2 FYNNEI. The DNA for the CDR3 is TGTGCCAGCAGTGACGGGGGAGACCAGCCCCAGCATTTT. It translates to CASSDGGDQPQHF.

The V and J genes are TRBV5-1 and TRBJ1-1; the match to TRBD1 covers 9 bases. Germline CDR1 SGHRS, CDR2 YFSETQ. The CDR3 runs to 16 residues. Losses at the gene ends were 3 bases for V and 0 bases for J; bases not matched to a gene: 6. CDR3 residues: CASSWDRATMNTEAFF. CDR3 DNA sequence: TGCGCCAGCAGCTGGGACAGGGCAACGATGAACACTGAAGCTTTCTTT.

The chain couples TRBV20-1 to TRBJ1-1, with D uncertain. This CDR3 has 12 residues. The ends were cut back, 3 bases at V and 1 base at J, with 6 bases in the middle. Germline V lookup: CDR1 DFQATT, CDR2 SNEGSKA (reference sequence). The CDR3 here is CSASPGNTEAFF. The CDR3 bases are TGCAGTGCTAGTCCGGGGAACACTGAAGCTTTCTTT.